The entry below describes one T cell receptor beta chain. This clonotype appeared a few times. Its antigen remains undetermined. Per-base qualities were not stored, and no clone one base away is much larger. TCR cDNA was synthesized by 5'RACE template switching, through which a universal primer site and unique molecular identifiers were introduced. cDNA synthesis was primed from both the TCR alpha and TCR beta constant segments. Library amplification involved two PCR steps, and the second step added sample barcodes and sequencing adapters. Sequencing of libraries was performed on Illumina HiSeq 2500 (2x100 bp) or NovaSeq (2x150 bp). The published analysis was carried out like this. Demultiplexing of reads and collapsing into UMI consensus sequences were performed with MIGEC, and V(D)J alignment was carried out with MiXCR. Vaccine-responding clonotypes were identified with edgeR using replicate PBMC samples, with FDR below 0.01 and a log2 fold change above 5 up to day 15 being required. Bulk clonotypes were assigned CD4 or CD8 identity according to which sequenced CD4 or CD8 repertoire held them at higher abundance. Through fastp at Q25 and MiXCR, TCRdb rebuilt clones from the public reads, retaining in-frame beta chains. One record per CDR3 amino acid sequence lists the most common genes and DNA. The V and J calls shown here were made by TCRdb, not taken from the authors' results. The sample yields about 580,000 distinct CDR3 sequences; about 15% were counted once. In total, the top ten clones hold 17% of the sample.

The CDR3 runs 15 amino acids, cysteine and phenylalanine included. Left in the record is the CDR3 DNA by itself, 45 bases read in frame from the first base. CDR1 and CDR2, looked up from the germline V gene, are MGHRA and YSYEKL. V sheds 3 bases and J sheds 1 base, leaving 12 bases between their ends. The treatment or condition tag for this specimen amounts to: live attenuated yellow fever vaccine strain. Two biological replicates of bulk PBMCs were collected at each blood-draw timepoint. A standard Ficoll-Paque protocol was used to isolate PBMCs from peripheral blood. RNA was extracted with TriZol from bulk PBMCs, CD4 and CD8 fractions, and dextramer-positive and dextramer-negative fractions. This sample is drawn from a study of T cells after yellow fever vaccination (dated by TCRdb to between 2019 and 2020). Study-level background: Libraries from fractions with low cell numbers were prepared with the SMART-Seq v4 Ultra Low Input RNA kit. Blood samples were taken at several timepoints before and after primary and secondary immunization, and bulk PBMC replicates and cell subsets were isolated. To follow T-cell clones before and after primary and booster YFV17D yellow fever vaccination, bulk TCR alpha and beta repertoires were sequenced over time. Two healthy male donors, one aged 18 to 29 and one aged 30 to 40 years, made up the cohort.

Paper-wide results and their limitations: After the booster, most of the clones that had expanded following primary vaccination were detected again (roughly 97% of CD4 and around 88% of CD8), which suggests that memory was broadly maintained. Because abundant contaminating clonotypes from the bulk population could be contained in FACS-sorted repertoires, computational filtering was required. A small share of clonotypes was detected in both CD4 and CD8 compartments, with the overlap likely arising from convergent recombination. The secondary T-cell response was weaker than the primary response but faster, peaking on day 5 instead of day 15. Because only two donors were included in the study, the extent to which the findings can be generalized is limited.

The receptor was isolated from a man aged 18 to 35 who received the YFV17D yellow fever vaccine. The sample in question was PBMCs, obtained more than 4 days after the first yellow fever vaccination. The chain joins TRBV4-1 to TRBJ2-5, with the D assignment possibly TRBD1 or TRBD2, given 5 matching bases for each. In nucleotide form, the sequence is TGCGCCAGCAGCCATCATGGGACGGTCCAAGAGACCCAGTACTTC. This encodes CASSHHGTVQETQYF.